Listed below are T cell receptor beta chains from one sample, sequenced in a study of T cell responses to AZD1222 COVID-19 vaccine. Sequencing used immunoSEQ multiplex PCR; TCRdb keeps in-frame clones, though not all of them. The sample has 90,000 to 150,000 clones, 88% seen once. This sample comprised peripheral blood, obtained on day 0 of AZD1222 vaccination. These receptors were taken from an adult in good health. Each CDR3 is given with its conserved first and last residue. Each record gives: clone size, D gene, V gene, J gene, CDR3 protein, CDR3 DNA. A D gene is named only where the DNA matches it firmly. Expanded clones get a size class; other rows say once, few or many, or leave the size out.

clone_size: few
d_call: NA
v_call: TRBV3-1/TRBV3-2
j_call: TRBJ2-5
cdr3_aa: CASSQGAQETQYF
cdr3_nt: TGTGCCAGCAGCCAGGGGGCCCAGGAGACCCAGTACTTC

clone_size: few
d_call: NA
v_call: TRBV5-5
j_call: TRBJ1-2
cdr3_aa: CASSLASTYGYTF
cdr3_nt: TGTGCCAGCAGCTTGGCCAGCACCTATGGCTACACCTTC

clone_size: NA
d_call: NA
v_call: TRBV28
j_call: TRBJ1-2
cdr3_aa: CASSLQGRNGYTF
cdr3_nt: TGTGCCAGCAGTCTACAGGGAAGGAATGGCTACACCTTC

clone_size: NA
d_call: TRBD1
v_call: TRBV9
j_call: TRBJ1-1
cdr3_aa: CASSVADRGLTEAFF
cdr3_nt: TGTGCCAGCAGCGTAGCTGACAGGGGGCTCACTGAAGCTTTCTTT

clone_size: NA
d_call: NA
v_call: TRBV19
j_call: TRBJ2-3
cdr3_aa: CASHQGRPTDTQYF
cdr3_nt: TGTGCCAGTCATCAGGGGAGGCCCACAGATACGCAGTATTTT

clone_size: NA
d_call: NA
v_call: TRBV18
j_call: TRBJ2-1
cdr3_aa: CASSPQGNEQFF
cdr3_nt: TGTGCCAGCTCACCCCAGGGGAATGAGCAGTTCTTC

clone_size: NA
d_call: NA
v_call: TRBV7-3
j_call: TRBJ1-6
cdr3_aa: CASREGGVNSPLHF
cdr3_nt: TGTGCCAGCAGAGAGGGGGGCGTCAATTCACCCCTCCACTTT

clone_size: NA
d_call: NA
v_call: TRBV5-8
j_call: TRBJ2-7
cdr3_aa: CASSPGHLYEQYF
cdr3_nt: TGTGCCAGCAGCCCCGGACACCTCTACGAGCAGTACTTC

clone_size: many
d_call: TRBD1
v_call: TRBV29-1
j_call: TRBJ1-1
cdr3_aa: CSVGQTGFGTEAFF
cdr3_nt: TGCAGCGTTGGACAGACAGGGTTCGGAACTGAAGCTTTCTTT

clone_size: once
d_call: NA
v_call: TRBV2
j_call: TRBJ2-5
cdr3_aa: CAGSPGQLTETQYF
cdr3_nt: TGTGCAGGCTCACCGGGACAACTAACAGAGACCCAGTACTTC

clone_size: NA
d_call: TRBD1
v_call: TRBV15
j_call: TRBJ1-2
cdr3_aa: CATSRDSASGGYGYTF
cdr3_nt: TGTGCCACCAGCAGAGATTCTGCGTCAGGGGGCTATGGCTACACCTTC

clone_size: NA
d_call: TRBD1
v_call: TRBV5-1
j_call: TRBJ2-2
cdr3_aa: CASSLEGQSSGELFF
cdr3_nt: TGCGCCAGCAGCTTGGAGGGACAGTCCTCCGGGGAGCTGTTTTTT

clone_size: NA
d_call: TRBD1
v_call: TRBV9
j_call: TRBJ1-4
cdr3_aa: CASSPRTGANEKLFF
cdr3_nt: TGTGCCAGCAGCCCAAGGACAGGGGCTAATGAAAAACTGTTTTTT

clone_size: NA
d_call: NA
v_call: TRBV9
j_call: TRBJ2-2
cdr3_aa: CASSPSLVPGELFF
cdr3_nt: TGTGCCAGCAGCCCGAGCCTCGTCCCCGGGGAGCTGTTTTTT

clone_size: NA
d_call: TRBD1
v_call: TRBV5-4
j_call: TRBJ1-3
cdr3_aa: CASSLDRVSNTIYF
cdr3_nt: TGTGCCAGCAGCCTGGACAGGGTTAGTAACACCATATATTTT

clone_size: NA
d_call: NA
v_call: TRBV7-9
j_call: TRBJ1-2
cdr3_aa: CASSLGNRVTPANYGYTF
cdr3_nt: TGTGCCAGCAGCTTAGGGAACCGGGTCACCCCGGCTAACTATGGCTACACCTTC

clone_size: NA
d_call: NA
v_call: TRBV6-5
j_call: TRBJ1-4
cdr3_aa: CASSWTRYEKLFF
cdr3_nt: TGTGCCAGCAGTTGGACCCGTTATGAAAAACTGTTTTTT

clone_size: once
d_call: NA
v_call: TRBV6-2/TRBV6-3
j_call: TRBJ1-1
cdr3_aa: CASSRLTFQGAEAFF
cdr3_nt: TGTGCCAGCAGCCGTCTGACATTCCAAGGCGCTGAAGCTTTCTTT

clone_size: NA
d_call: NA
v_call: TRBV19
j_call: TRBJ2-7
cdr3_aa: CASSIVAHTSYEQYF
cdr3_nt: TGTGCCAGTAGTATAGTGGCCCACACTTCATACGAGCAGTACTTC

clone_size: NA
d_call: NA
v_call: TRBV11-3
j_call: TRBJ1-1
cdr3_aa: CASSPMRGSTEAFF
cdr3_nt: TGTGCCAGCAGCCCCATGAGGGGGAGCACTGAAGCTTTCTTT

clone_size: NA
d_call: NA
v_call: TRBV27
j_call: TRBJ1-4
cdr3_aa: CASTRTQVVGEKLFF
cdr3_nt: TGTGCCAGCACAAGAACCCAGGTTGTGGGGGAAAAACTGTTTTTT

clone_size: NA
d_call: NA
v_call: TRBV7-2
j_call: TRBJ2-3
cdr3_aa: CASSLFWAGVTDTQYF
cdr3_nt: TGTGCCAGCAGCTTATTCTGGGCCGGTGTGACAGATACGCAGTATTTT

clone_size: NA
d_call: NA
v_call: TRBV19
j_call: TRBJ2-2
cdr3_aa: CASSITRNTGELFF
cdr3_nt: TGTGCCAGTAGTATAACCCGGAACACCGGGGAGCTGTTTTTT

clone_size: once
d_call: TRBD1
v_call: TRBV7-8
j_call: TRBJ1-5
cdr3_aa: CASSYMTGEIKPQHF
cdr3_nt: TGTGCCAGCAGCTATATGACAGGGGAAATCAAACCCCAGCATTTT

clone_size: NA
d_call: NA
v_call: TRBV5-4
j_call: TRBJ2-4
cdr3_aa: CASSRPDRSFQYF
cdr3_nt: TGTGCCAGCAGCCGACCGGACAGAAGTTTTCAGTACTTC

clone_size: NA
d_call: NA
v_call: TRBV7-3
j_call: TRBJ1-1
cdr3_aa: CASSPTGNTEAFF
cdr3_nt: TGTGCCAGCAGCCCGACAGGGAACACTGAAGCTTTCTTT

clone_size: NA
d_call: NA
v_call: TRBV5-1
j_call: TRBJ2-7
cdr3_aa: CASSLSGAYEQYF
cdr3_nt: TGCGCCAGCAGCTTGAGCGGAGCCTACGAGCAGTACTTC

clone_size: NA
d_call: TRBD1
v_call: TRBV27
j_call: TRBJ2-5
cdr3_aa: CASRLNSGQGGVETQYF
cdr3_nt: TGTGCCAGCAGGCTGAACTCTGGACAGGGGGGAGTAGAGACCCAGTACTTC

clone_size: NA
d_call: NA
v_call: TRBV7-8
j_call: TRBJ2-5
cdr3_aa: CASSRRGDSTGETQYF
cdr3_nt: TGTGCCAGCAGCCGCAGAGGAGACAGTACAGGCGAGACCCAGTACTTC

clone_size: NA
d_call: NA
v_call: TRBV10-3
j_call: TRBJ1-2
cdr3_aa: CAISAGGHSGYTF
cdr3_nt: TGTGCCATCAGTGCGGGGGGTCACTCTGGCTACACCTTC

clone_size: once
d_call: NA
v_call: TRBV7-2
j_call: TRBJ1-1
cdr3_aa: CASSRRGRTDSMNTEAFF
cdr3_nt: TGTGCCAGCAGCCGGAGGGGCAGGACTGACTCGATGAACACTGAAGCTTTCTTT

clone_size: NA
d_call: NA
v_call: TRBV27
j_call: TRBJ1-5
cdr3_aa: CASSSIGSNQPQHF
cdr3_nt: TGTGCCAGCAGTTCAATAGGTAGCAATCAGCCCCAGCATTTT

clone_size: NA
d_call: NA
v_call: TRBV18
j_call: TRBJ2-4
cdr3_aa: CASSPGGIQYF
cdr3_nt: TGTGCCAGCTCACCCGGGGGCATTCAGTACTTC

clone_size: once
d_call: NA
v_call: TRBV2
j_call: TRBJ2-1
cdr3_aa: CASSENPPGEQFF
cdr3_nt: TGTGCCAGCAGTGAAAACCCGCCCGGGGAGCAGTTCTTC

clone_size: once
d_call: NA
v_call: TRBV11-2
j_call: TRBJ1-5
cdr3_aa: CASSLVEGAPQHF
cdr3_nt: TGTGCCAGCAGCTTAGTGGAGGGAGCGCCCCAGCATTTT

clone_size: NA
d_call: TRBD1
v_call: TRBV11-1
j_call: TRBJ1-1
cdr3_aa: CASSPQQGATEAFF
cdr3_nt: TGTGCCAGCAGCCCCCAACAGGGGGCCACTGAAGCTTTCTTT

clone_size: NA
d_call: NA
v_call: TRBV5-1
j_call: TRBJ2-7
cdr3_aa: CASSLDGNLSYEQYF
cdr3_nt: TGCGCCAGCAGCTTGGACGGTAACCTATCCTACGAGCAGTACTTC

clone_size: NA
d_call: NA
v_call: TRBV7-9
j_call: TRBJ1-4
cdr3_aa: CASRSGRDNEKLFF
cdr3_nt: TGTGCCAGCAGGTCCGGACGGGATAATGAAAAACTGTTTTTT

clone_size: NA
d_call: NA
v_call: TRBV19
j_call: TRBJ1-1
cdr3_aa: CASSIAGVDTEAFF
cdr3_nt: TGTGCCAGTAGTATAGCGGGAGTGGACACTGAAGCTTTCTTT

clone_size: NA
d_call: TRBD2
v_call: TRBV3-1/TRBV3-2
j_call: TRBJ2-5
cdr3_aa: CASSPGLAGGRETQYF
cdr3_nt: TGTGCCAGCAGCCCAGGACTAGCGGGGGGGCGGGAGACCCAGTACTTC

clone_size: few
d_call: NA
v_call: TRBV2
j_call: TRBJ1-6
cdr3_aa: CASRKGGVYNSPLHF
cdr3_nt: TGTGCCAGCAGGAAGGGAGGAGTCTATAATTCACCCCTCCACTTT

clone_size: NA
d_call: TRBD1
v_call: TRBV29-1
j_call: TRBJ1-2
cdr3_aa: CSVTGGKNYGYTF
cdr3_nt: TGCAGCGTTACAGGGGGTAAAAACTATGGCTACACCTTC

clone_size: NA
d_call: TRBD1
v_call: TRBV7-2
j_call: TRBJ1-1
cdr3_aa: CASSVASRTGAGNTEAFF
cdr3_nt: TGTGCCAGCAGCGTTGCATCCAGGACAGGGGCAGGGAACACTGAAGCTTTCTTT

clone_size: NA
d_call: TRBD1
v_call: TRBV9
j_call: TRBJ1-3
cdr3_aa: CASSPWDSGNTIYF
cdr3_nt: TGTGCCAGCAGCCCCTGGGACAGTGGAAACACCATATATTTT

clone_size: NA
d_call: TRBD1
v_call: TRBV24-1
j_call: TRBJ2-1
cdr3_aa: CATSDPGTGSREQFF
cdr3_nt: TGTGCCACCAGTGACCCCGGGACAGGGAGTAGGGAGCAGTTCTTC

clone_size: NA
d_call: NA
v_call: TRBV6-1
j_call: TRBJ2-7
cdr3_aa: CASSEAPTGYEQYF
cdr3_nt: TGTGCCAGCAGTGAAGCTCCCACTGGGTACGAGCAGTACTTC

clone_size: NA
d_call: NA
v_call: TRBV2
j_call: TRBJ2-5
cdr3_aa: CASNGLSGTLQETQYF
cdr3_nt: TGTGCCAGCAATGGGTTGTCCGGGACCCTTCAAGAGACCCAGTACTTC

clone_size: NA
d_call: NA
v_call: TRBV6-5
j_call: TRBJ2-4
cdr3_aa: CASSWSATGLPNIQYF
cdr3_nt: TGTGCCAGCAGTTGGAGCGCGACGGGGCTCCCAAACATTCAGTACTTC

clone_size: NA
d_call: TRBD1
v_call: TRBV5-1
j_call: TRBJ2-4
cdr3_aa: CASSLTGVAKNIQYF
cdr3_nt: TGCGCCAGCAGCTTGACAGGGGTTGCCAAAAACATTCAGTACTTC

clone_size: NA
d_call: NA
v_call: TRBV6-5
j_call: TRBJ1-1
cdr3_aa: CASSYTGRETEAFF
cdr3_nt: TGTGCCAGCAGTTACACTGGCAGGGAAACTGAAGCTTTCTTT

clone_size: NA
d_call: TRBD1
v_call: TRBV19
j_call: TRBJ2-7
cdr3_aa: CASTLGGGQGSEQYF
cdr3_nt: TGTGCCAGTACCTTAGGCGGAGGACAGGGCAGCGAGCAGTACTTC

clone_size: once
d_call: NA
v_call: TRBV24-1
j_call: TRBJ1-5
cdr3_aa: CATSDSISNQPQHF
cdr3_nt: TGTGCCACCAGTGATTCTATCTCAAATCAGCCCCAGCATTTT

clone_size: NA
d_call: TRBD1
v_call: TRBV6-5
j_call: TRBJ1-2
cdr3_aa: CASSLDRGTKGYTF
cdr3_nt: TGTGCCAGCAGCCTAGACAGGGGAACGAAGGGCTACACCTTC

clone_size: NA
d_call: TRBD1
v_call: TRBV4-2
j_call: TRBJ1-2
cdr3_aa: CASSQDNRGENYGYTF
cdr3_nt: TGTGCCAGCAGCCAAGATAACAGGGGAGAGAACTATGGCTACACCTTC

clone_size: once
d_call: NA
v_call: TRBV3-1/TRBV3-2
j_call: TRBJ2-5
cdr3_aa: CASSQGVSGFQETQYF
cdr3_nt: TGTGCCAGCAGCCAAGGGGTTAGCGGATTCCAAGAGACCCAGTACTTC

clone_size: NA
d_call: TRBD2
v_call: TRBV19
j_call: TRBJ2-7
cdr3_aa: CASRPSGVYEQYF
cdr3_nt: TGTGCCAGTAGGCCAAGCGGGGTGTACGAGCAGTACTTC

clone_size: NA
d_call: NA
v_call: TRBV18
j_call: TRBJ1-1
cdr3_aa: CASSPTQYDTEAFF
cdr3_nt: TGTGCCAGCTCACCAACCCAGTACGACACTGAAGCTTTCTTT

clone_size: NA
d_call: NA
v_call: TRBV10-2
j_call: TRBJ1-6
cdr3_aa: CASSNPSPLHF
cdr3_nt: TGCGCCAGCAGTAATCCCTCACCCCTCCACTTT

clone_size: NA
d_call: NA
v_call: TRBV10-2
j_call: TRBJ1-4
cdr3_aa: CASGPFRNEKLFF
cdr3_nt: TGCGCCAGCGGCCCCTTTCGGAATGAAAAACTGTTTTTT

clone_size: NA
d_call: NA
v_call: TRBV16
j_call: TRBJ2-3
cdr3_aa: CASSPQPTDTQYF
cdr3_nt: TGTGCCAGCAGCCCACAACCAACAGATACGCAGTATTTT